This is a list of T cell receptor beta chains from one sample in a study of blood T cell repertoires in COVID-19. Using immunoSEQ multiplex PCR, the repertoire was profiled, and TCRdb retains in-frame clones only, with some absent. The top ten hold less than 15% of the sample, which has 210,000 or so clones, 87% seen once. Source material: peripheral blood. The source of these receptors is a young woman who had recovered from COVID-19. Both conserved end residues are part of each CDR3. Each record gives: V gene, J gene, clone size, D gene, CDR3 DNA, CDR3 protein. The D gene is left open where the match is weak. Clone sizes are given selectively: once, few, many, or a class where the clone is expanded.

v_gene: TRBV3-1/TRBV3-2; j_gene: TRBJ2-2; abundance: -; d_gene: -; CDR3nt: TGTGCCAGCAGTACGGACAGAGGGACCGGGGAGCTGTTTTTT; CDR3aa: CASSTDRGTGELFF
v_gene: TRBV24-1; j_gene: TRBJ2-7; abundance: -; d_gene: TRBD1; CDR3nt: TGTGCCACCAGTGATACGCCGACAGGGGGCGTTCGAGCGGGAGACTACGAGCAGTACTTC; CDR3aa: CATSDTPTGGVRAGDYEQYF
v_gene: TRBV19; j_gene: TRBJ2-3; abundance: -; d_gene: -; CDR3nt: TGTGCCAGTAGCCTCCTGGCGGTTGGAGGCACAGATACGCAGTATTTT; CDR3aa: CASSLLAVGGTDTQYF
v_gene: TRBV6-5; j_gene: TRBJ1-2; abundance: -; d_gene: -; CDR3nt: TGTGCCAGCAGTTACCTCAATGGCGGTGGGGCGGATGGCTACACCTTC; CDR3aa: CASSYLNGGGADGYTF
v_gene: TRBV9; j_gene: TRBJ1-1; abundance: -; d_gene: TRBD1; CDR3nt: TGTGCCAGCAGCGCTGGACAGGGGGCGCTTACTGAAGCTTTCTTT; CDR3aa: CASSAGQGALTEAFF
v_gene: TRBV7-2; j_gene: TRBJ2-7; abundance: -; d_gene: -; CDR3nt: TGTGCCAGCAGCTTATCCCGAGGGCCGGAGCAGTACTTC; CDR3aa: CASSLSRGPEQYF
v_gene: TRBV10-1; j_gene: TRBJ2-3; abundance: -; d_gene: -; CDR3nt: TGCGCCAGCAGTAGAGGCACCGACACAGATACGCAGTATTTT; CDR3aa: CASSRGTDTDTQYF
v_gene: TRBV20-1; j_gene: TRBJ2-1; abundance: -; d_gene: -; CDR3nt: TGCAGTGCTAGTAACGCGGCCGGCTACAATGAGCAGTTCTTC; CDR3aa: CSASNAAGYNEQFF
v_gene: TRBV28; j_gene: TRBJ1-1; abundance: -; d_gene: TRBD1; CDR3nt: TGTGCCAGCAGTGAGGACAGGACCGACCGGATAGCTTTCTTT; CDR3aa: CASSEDRTDRIAFF
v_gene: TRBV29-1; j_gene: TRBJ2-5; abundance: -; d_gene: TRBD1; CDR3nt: TGCAGCGTGAAATTAGCCGGGACAGGGGGCGGGGAGACCCAGTACTTC; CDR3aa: CSVKLAGTGGGETQYF
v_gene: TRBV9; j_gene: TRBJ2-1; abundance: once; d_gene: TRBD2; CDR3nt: TGTGCCAGCAAAGCGGGAGAGGGTGAGCAGTTCTTC; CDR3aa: CASKAGEGEQFF
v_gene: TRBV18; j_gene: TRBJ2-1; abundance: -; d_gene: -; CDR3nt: TGTGCCAGCTCAAGGGAGGTCAATGAGCAGTTCTTC; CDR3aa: CASSREVNEQFF
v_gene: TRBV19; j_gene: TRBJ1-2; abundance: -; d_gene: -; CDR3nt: TGTGCCAGTAGTATTTCTTTAGGGGTCTATGGCTACACCTTC; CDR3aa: CASSISLGVYGYTF
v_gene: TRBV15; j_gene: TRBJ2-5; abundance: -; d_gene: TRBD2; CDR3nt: TGTGCCACCAGCAGAGATTGGACTAGCGGGTATGAGACCCAGTACTTC; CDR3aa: CATSRDWTSGYETQYF
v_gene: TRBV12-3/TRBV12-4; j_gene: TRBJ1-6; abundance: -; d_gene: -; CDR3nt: TGTGCCAGCAGTACCGGGTCGTATTCACCCCTCCACTTT; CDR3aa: CASSTGSYSPLHF
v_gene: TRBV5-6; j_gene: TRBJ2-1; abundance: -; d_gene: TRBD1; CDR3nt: TGTGCCAGCAGTTTGACAACTACCGGGACAGGGGTCAATGAGCAGTTCTTC; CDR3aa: CASSLTTTGTGVNEQFF
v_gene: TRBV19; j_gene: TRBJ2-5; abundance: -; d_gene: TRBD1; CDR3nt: TGTGCCACCAGCGGGACAGGGGGGATGGAGACCCAGTACTTC; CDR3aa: CATSGTGGMETQYF
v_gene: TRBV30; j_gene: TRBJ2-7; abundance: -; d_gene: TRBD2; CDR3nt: TGTGCCTCGTACGGGACTAGCGGGAGCGAGCAGTACTTC; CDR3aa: CASYGTSGSEQYF
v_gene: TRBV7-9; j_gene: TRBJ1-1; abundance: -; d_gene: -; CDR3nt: TGTGCCAGCAGCTTGCGAGGTGCGCCGCAACATATGGAAGCTTTCTTT; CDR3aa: CASSLRGAPQHMEAFF
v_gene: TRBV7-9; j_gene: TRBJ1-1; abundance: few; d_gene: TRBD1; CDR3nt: TGTGCCAGCAGCACCCGGACAGGGAACACTGAAGCTTTCTTT; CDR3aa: CASSTRTGNTEAFF
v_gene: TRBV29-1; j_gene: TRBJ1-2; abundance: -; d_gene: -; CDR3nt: TGCAGCGTTGAGGCAGCTAACTATGGCTACACCTTC; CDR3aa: CSVEAANYGYTF
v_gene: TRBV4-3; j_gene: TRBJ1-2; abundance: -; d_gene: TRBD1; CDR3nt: TGCGCCAGCAGCCAAGAGGATCTCAGGGGGAACTATGGCTACACCTTC; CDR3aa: CASSQEDLRGNYGYTF
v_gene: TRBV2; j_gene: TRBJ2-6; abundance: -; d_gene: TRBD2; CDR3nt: TGTGCCAGCAGTGTTAACCCCGGGACTAGGGCGACTGGGGCCAACGTCCTGACTTTC; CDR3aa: CASSVNPGTRATGANVLTF
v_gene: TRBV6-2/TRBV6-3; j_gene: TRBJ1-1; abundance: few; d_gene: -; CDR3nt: TGTGCCAGCAGTTACGGCTTAAGGAACACTGAAGCTTTCTTT; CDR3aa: CASSYGLRNTEAFF
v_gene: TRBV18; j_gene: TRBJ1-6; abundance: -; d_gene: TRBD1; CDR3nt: TGTGCCAGCTCACCAATCCCCGGGACAGGGCATAATTCACCCCTCCACTTT; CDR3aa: CASSPIPGTGHNSPLHF
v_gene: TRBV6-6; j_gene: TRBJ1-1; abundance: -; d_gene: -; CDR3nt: TGTGCCAGCAGATTCTCCCAGGGGAACACTGAAGCTTTCTTT; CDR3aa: CASRFSQGNTEAFF